The clone carrying this T cell receptor (beta chain) was seen ten or more times. No antigen is known for it. Per the germline V gene, CDR1 is SNHLY and CDR2 is FYNNEI. There are 15 residues in the CDR3. Trimming cost V 7 bases and J 7 bases, with 20 bases left between them. This sample is part of a study of neurological immune-mediated disorders. Study-wide findings and caveats: Expanded clones shared no identical CDR3 amino acid sequences across subjects, which suggested private TCR-beta repertoires in all groups. HTLV-1-associated myelopathy showed the most TCR clonal expansion; multiple sclerosis the least, below healthy controls.

Documented time point: technical triplicate 2. Each TCR transcript was tagged with a 10-nucleotide random UMI during 5'RACE. TCRdb itself ran the 5' RACE reads through MiXCR, one entry per CDR3 protein. The profile covers about 59,000 distinct CDR3 sequences, with more than 20% appearing a single time and about 4.9% taken by the ten largest. Sequenced: PBMCs. V usage is TRBV2 and J usage is TRBJ1-5; possible D gene TRBD1, 6 bases. This TCR was recovered from a man in his 60s with HTLV-1-associated myelopathy (HAM/TSP). The CDR3 coding sequence is TGTGCCAGCACCGGGGGAGGGGGGTTGTCCCAGCCCCAGCATTTT. Translating gives CASTGGGGLSQPQHF.